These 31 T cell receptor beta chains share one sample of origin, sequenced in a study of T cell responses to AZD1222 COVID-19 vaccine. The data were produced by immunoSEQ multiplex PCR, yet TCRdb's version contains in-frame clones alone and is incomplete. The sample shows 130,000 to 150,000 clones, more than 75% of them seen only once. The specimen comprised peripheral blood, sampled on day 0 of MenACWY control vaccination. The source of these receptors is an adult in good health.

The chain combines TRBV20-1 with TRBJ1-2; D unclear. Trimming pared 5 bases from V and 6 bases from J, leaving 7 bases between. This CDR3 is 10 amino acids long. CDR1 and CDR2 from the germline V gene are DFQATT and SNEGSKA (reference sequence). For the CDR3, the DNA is TGCAGTGCTCTCAGTGATGGCTACACCTTC. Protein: CSALSDGYTF.

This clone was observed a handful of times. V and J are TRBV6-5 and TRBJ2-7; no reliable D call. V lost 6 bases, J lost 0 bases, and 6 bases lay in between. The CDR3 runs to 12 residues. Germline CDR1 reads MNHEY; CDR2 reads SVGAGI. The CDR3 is CASRSDSYEQYF. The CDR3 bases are TGTGCCAGCAGGTCGGACTCCTACGAGCAGTACTTC.

The CDR3 protein is CASSYQETQYF. The CDR3 nucleotides are TGTGCCAGCTCATATCAAGAGACCCAGTACTTC. This chain connects TRBV18 to TRBJ2-5, with D uncertain. The CDR3 runs to 11 residues. Per germline, CDR1 KGHSH and CDR2 LQKENI. Trimming cost V 5 bases and J 2 bases, with 3 bases left between them.

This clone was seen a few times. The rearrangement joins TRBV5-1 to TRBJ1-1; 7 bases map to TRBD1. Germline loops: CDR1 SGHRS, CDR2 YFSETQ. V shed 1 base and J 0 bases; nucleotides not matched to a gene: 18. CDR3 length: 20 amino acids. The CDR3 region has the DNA TGCGCCAGCAGCTTGAGGGGGGACAGCCCTTATGCTCATATGAACACTGAAGCTTTCTTT. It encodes CASSLRGDSPYAHMNTEAFF.

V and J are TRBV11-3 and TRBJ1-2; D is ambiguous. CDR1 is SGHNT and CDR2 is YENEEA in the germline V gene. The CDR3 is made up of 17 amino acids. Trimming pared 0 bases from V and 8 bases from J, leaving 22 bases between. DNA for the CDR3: TGTGCCAGCAGCTTAGAATTTTGCAGACGCGTTAAGAGGGGCTACACCTTC. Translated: CASSLEFCRRVKRGYTF.

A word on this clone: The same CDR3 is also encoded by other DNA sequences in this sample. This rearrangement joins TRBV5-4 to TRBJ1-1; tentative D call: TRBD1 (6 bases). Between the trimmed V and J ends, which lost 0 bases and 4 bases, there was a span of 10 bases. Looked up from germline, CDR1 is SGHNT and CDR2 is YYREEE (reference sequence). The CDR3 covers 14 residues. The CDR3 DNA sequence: TGTGCCAGCAGCTTGGAAGGGGGACGCACTGAAGCTTTCTTT. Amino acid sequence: CASSLEGGRTEAFF.

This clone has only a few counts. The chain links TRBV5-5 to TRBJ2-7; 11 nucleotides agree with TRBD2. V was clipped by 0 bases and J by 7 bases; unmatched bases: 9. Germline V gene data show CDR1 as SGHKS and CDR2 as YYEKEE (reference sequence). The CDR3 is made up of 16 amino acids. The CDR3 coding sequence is TGTGCCAGCAGCTTGGCCCCGACTAGCGGGGAGGTGGAGCAGTACGTC. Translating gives CASSLAPTSGEVEQYV.

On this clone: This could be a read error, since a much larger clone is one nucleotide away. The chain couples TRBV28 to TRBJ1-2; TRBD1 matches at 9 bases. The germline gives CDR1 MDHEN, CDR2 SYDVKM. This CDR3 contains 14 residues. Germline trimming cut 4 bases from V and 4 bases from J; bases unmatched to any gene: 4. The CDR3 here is CASSSGTGTYGYTF. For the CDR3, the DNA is TGTGCCAGCAGTTCCGGGACAGGGACCTATGGCTACACCTTC.

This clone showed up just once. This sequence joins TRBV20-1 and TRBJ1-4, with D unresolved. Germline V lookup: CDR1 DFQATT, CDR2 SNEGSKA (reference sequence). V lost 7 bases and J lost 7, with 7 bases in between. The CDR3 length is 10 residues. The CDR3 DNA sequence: TGCAGTGTGAAGATTGAAAAACTGTTTTTT. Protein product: CSVKIEKLFF.

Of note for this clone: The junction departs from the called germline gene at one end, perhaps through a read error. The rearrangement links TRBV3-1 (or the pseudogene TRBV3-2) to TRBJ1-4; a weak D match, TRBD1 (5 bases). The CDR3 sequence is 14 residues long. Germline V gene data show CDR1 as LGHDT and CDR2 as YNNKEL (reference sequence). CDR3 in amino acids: CASSQRQNNEKLFF. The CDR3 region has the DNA TGTGCCAGCAGCCAACGACAGAATAATGAGAAACTGTTTTTT.

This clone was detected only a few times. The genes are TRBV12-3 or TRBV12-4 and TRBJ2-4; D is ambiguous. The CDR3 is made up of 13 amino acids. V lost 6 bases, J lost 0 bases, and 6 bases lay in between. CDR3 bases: TGTGCCAGCAGATCATTAGCCAAAAACATTCAGTACTTC. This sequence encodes CASRSLAKNIQYF.

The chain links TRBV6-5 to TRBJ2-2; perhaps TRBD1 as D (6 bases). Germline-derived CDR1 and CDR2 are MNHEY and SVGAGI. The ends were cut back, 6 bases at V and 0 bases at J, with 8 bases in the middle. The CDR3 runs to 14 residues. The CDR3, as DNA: TGTGCCAGCAGGAGGACAGCGAACACCGGGGAGCTGTTTTTT. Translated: CASRRTANTGELFF.

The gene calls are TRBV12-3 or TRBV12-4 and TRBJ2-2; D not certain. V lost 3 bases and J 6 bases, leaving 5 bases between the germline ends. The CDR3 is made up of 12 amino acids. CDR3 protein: CASSFAPGELFF. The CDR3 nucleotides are TGTGCCAGCAGTTTCGCTCCCGGGGAGCTGTTTTTT.

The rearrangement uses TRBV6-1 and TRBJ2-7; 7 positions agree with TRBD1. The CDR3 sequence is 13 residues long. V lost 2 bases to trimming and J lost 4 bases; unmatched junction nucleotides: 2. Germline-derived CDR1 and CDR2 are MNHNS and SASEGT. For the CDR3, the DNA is TGTGCCAGCAGTGAATCGGACAGGTACGAGCAGTACGTC. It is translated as CASSESDRYEQYV.

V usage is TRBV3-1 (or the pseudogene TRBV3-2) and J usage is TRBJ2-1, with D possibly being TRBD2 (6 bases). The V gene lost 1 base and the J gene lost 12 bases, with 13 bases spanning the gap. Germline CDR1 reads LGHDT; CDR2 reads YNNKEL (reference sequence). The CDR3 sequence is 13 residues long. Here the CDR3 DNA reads TGTGCCAGCAGCCAAGCTCGCGGGGTTGGGCAGTTCTTC. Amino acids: CASSQARGVGQFF.

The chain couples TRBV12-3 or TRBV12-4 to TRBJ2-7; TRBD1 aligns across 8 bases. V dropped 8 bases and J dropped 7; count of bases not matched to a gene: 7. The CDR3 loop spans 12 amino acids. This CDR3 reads CASRQGAREQYF. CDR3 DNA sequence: TGTGCCAGCCGGCAGGGGGCGCGGGAGCAGTACTTC.

CDR3 DNA sequence: TGTGCCAGCAGTTACTCGGGTCTGGGGCGAGGCACTGAAGCTTTCTTT. It translates to CASSYSGLGRGTEAFF. The rearrangement links TRBV6-5 to TRBJ1-1; TRBD1 might be the D (5 bases). V was shortened by 0 bases and J by 4 bases, with 15 bases between the two germline ends. This CDR3 is built from 16 residues. Germline loops: CDR1 MNHEY, CDR2 SVGAGI.

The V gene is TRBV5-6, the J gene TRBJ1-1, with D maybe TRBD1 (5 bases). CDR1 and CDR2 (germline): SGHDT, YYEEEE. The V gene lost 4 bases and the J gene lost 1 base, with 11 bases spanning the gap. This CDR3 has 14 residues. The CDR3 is CASSTGTGNTEAFF. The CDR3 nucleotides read TGTGCCAGCAGCACGGGTACAGGGAACACTGAAGCTTTCTTT.

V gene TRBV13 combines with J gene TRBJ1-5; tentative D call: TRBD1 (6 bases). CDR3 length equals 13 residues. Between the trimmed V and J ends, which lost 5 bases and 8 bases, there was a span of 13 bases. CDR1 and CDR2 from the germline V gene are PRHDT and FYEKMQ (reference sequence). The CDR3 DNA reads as TGTGCCAGCAGCCCCGGACAGAGAGAGCCCCAGCATTTT. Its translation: CASSPGQREPQHF.

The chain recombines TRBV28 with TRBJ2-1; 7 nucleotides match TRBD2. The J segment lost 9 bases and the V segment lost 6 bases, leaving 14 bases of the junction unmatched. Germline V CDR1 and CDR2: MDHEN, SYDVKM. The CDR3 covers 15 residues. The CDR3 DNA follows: TGTGCCAGCAGAGAGAGCGGGGTGGGACCTAGTGAGCAGTTCTTC. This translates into CASRESGVGPSEQFF.

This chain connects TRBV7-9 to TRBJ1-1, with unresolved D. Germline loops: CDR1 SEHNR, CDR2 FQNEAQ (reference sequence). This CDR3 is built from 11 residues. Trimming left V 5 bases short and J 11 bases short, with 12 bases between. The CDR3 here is CASSLAGSAFF. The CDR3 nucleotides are TGTGCCAGCAGCCTCGCGGGTAGTGCTTTCTTT.

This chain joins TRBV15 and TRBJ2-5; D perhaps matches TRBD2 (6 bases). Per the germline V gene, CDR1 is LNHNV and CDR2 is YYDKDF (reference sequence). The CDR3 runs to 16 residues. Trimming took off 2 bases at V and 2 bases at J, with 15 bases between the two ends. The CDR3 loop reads CATSRPTSFGQETQYF. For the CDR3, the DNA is TGTGCCACCAGCAGACCGACTAGTTTTGGGCAAGAGACCCAGTACTTC.

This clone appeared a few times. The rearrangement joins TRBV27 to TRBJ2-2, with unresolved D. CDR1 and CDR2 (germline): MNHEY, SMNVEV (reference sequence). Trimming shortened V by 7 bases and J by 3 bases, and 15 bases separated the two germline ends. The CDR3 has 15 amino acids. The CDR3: CASTTSHRYTGELFF. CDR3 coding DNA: TGTGCCAGCACCACGTCACACCGATACACCGGGGAGCTGTTTTTT.

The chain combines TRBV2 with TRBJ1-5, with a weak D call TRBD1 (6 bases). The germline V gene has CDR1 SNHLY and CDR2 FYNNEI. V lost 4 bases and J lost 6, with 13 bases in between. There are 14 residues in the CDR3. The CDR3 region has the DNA TGTGCCAGCAGTGGATCAGGGGTCCTTCAGCCCCAGCATTTT. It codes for CASSGSGVLQPQHF.

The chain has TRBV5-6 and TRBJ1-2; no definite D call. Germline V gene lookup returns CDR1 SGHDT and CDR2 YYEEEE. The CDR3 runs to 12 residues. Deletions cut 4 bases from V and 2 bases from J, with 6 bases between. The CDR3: CASSVENYGYTF. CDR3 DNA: TGTGCCAGCAGCGTCGAGAACTATGGCTACACCTTC.

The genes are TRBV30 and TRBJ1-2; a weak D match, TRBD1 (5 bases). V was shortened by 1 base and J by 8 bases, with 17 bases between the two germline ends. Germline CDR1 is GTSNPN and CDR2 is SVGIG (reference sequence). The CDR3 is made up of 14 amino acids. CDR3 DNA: TGTGCCTGGAGTGGAGACAGTGCCCCAGGGGGCTACACCTTC. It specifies CAWSGDSAPGGYTF.

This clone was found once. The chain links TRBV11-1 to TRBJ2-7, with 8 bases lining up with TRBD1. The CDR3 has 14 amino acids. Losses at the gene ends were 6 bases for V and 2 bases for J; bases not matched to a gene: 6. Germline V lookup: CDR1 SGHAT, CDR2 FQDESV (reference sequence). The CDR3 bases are TGTGCCAGCAGTAAGGACAGGGCGGCCTACGAGCAGTACGTC. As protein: CASSKDRAAYEQYV.

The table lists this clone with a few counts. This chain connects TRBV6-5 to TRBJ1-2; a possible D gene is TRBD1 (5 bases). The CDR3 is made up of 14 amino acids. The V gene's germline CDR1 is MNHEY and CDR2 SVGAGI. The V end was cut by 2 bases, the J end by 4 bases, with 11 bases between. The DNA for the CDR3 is TGTGCCAGCAGTTACCGTGACAGAAGCTATGGCTACACCTTC. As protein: CASSYRDRSYGYTF.

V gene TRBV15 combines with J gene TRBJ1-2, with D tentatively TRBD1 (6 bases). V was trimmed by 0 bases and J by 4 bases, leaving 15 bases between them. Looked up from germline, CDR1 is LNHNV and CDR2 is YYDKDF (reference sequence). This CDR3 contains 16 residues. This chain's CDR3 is CATSRDKQGIAYGYTF. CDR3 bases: TGTGCCACCAGCAGAGATAAACAGGGAATTGCCTATGGCTACACCTTC.

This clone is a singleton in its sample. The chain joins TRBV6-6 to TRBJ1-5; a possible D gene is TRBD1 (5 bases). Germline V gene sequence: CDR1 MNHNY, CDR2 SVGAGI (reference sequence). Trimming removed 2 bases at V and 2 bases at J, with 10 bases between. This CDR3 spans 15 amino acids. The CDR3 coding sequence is TGTGCCAGCAGTTACCCTGGGGCAGGCAATCAGCCCCAGCATTTT. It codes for CASSYPGAGNQPQHF.

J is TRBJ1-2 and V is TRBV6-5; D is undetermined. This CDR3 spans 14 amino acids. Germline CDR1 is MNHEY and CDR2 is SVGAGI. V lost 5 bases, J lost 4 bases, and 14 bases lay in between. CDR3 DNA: TGTGCCAGCAGTACTTGGACGGGAAGCTATGGCTACACCTTC. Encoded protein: CASSTWTGSYGYTF.